One and the same sample provided the 22 T cell receptor beta chains below, sequenced in a study of T-cell reconstitution after alpha-beta-depleted transplantation in children. Unique molecular identifiers were incorporated during preparation of the TCRbeta library. TCRdb fed the PCR reads into MiXCR, producing one record per CDR3 protein. The table has 580,000 or so distinct CDR3 sequences, about 21% seen once. The material was PBMCs, mostly from graft donor cells, obtained 360 days after TCRalphabeta/CD19-depleted stem cell transplant. These receptors all stem from a boy in the first two years of life who had a stem cell transplant for acute myeloid leukemia, so the T cells may come from the graft donor.

The chain couples TRBV20-1 to TRBJ1-1; no reliable D call. The germline V gene encodes CDR1 DFQATT and CDR2 SNEGSKA (reference sequence). The CDR3 is 12 residues long. V lost 1 base, J lost 5 bases, and 8 bases lay in between. CDR3 sequence reads: CSARVVRTEAFF. The CDR3 nucleotides read TGCAGTGCTAGAGTGGTCCGGACTGAAGCTTTCTTT.

This clonotype was counted between two and nine times. This rearrangement joins TRBV6-1 to TRBJ2-7; a weak D match, TRBD1 (5 bases). Germline CDR1 MNHNS, CDR2 SASEGT. V lost 6 bases to trimming and J lost 3 bases, with 15 bases between them. The CDR3 is 14 residues long. The CDR3 loop reads CASRTGLLGYEQYF. As DNA, the CDR3 is TGTGCCAGCAGAACAGGTCTCCTAGGCTACGAGCAGTACTTC.

This clonotype appeared a few times. V and J are TRBV20-1 and TRBJ2-2, with 9 bases identical to TRBD2. In germline, CDR1 is DFQATT, CDR2 SNEGSKA (reference sequence). The CDR3 is made up of 15 amino acids. The ends lost 7 bases at V and 2 bases at J; junction bases unmatched: 8. The CDR3 is CSGMRAGGNTGELFF. CDR3 coding DNA: TGCAGTGGGATGCGAGCGGGGGGAAACACCGGGGAGCTGTTTTTT.

This clonotype was seen only a few times. This sequence joins TRBV20-1 and TRBJ1-1; 9 bases are shared with TRBD1. The CDR3 spans 13 residues. Germline CDR1 is DFQATT and CDR2 is SNEGSKA (reference sequence). Written as DNA, the CDR3 is TGCAGATACAGGGGGCCTATGAACACTGAAGCTTTCTTT. Amino acid sequence: CRYRGPMNTEAFF.

This clonotype showed up just a few times. This chain links TRBV12-3 or TRBV12-4 with TRBJ1-2; possible D gene TRBD1, 5 bases. The CDR3 has 14 residues. Between the trimmed V and J ends, which lost 6 bases and 6 bases, there was a span of 17 bases. The CDR3 coding sequence is TGTGCCAGCAGGGAAAGGGGAAGGCAGGATGGCTACACCTTC. It is translated as CASRERGRQDGYTF.

This clonotype turned up a few times. The rearrangement joins TRBV7-2 to TRBJ2-2; D uncertain. This CDR3 contains 16 residues. Germline CDR1 SGHTA, CDR2 FQGNSA. Trimming removed 1 base from V and 0 bases from J, with 9 bases in between. DNA for the CDR3: TGTGCCAGCAGCTTAGGGCCGGGCTCGAACACCGGGGAGCTGTTTTTT. As protein: CASSLGPGSNTGELFF.

This sequence joins TRBV28 and TRBJ2-3; D is uncertain. This CDR3 contains 13 residues. V lost 2 bases, J lost 7 bases, and 10 bases lay in between. In germline, CDR1 is MDHEN, CDR2 SYDVKM. CDR3 DNA sequence: TGTGCCAGCAGTTTAGGGGTTCTACATACGCAGTATTTT. This codes for CASSLGVLHTQYF.

The J gene is TRBJ2-3, the V gene TRBV11-3; D might be TRBD1 (6 bases). Deletions cut 6 bases from V and 0 bases from J, with 7 bases between. In germline, CDR1 is SGHNT, CDR2 YENEEA. The CDR3 is 13 residues long. The CDR3 nucleotides read TGTGCCAGCAGGCAGGGGAGCACAGATACGCAGTATTTT. As protein: CASRQGSTDTQYF.

The J gene is TRBJ2-7, the V gene TRBV25-1; D perhaps matches TRBD1 (5 bases). V was pared by 1 base and J by 6 bases, with 10 bases between. The CDR3 is 13 amino acids. Germline CDR1 and CDR2: MGHDK and SYGVNS. CDR3 bases: TGTGCCAGCAGTGAATCAGGGTTTGGCGAGCAGTACTTC. Its protein product is CASSESGFGEQYF.

This clonotype was detected a few times. The chain links TRBV29-1 to TRBJ1-1, with D hard to call. From germline, CDR1 is SQVTM and CDR2 ANQGSEA. The CDR3 runs to 13 residues. The V end lost 4 bases, the J end lost 1 base, and 10 bases lay between the germline ends. CDR3 coding DNA: TGCAGCGTTGCAGGCTTACAGAACACTGAAGCTTTCTTT. This codes for CSVAGLQNTEAFF.

The chain links TRBV20-1 to TRBJ2-1; TRBD2 is a possible D gene (7 bases). V dropped 6 bases and J dropped 4 bases, with 16 bases sitting between them. Germline assignment: CDR1 DFQATT and CDR2 SNEGSKA (reference sequence). This CDR3 contains 14 residues. The CDR3 sequence is CSALGASGYNEQFF. The CDR3 DNA reads TGCAGTGCCCTGGGGGCTAGCGGATACAATGAGCAGTTCTTC.

This rearrangement joins TRBV15 to TRBJ1-4, with 10 bases aligning to TRBD1. Losses at the gene ends were 5 bases for V and 8 bases for J; bases not matched to a gene: 8. The CDR3 consists of 15 residues. Germline values: CDR1 LNHNV, CDR2 YYDKDF (reference sequence). The CDR3 reads CATSFGDRGGEKLFF. CDR3 nucleotides: TGTGCCACCAGCTTCGGGGACAGGGGAGGAGAAAAACTGTTTTTT.

Ten or more counts support this clonotype. This chain connects TRBV3-1 to TRBJ2-3; the match to TRBD1 covers 9 bases. V gave up 5 bases and J gave up 3 bases; unmatched junction bases: 3. Germline CDR1 is LGHDT and CDR2 is YNNKEL (reference sequence). The CDR3 consists of 14 residues. The CDR3 here is CASSKTGGTDTQYF. CDR3 bases: TGTGCCAGCAGCAAGACAGGGGGGACAGATACGCAGTATTTT.

This clonotype was observed a few times. The V and J genes are TRBV7-2 and TRBJ2-3, with TRBD1 as a possible D gene (5 bases). Per germline, CDR1 SGHTA and CDR2 FQGNSA. The CDR3 covers 16 residues. The V gene lost 5 bases and the J gene lost 1 base, with 16 bases spanning the gap. The CDR3 coding sequence is TGTGCCAGCAGCCTCAACAGGTGGTGGGGCACAGATACGCAGTATTTT. Its translation: CASSLNRWWGTDTQYF.

The rearrangement links TRBV2 to TRBJ1-1; D unclear. This CDR3 spans 8 amino acids. Germline values: CDR1 SNHLY, CDR2 FYNNEI. Between the trimmed V and J ends, which lost 5 bases and 13 bases, there was a span of 5 bases. The CDR3 loop reads CASSLGFF. As DNA, the CDR3 is TGTGCCAGCAGTCTGGGTTTCTTT.

This clonotype was observed a handful of times. V is TRBV9 and J is TRBJ2-7; no firm D call. CDR1 is SGDLS and CDR2 is YYNGEE in the germline V gene. V shed 0 bases and J shed 6 bases, with 13 bases lying between them. The CDR3 covers 14 residues. This chain's CDR3 is CASSVGTAPGEQYF. The CDR3 nucleotides read TGTGCCAGCAGCGTAGGTACAGCTCCTGGCGAGCAGTACTTC.

The chain links TRBV7-2 to TRBJ2-3, with D possibly being TRBD2 (5 bases). Germline V gene sequence: CDR1 SGHTA, CDR2 FQGNSA. V lost 5 bases, J lost 0 bases, and 18 bases lay in between. The CDR3 spans 17 residues. CDR3 protein: CASSPPDGRTSTDTQYF. The CDR3 DNA is TGTGCCAGCAGCCCTCCCGATGGACGGACTAGCACAGATACGCAGTATTTT.

This clonotype was counted many times. The chain links TRBV11-2 to TRBJ2-3, with 12 bases aligning to TRBD2. This CDR3 has 15 residues. Germline V CDR1 and CDR2: SGHAT, FQNNGV. Losses at the gene ends were 7 bases for V and 1 base for J; bases not matched to a gene: 3. The CDR3 sequence: CASTRTSGGTDTQYF. The CDR3 DNA follows: TGTGCCAGCACCCGGACTAGCGGGGGCACAGATACGCAGTATTTT.

The CDR3 region is CASSEGFSYSGNTIYF. The DNA for the CDR3 is TGCGCCAGCAGTGAAGGGTTCTCTTACTCTGGAAACACCATATATTTT. The chain uses TRBV10-2 and TRBJ1-3; D unclear. V lost 3 bases to trimming and J lost 0 bases, with 12 bases between them. The CDR3 length is 16 residues. CDR1 and CDR2 (germline): WSHSY, SAAADI.

The chain recombines TRBV28 with TRBJ1-1; 8 positions match TRBD1. Losses at the gene ends were 6 bases for V and 0 bases for J; bases not matched to a gene: 15. The CDR3 loop spans 18 amino acids. Germline V CDR1 and CDR2: MDHEN, SYDVKM. The CDR3 region has the DNA TGTGCCAGCAGCGCTACCCCACGGACAGGGCAGATGAACACTGAAGCTTTCTTT. Translating it yields CASSATPRTGQMNTEAFF.

In its sample, this clonotype was seen a few times. The chain uses TRBV11-2 and TRBJ1-2; D possibly corresponds to TRBD1 (5 bases). The CDR3 is 14 amino acids. V lost 1 base and J 4 bases, leaving 10 bases between the germline ends. From germline, CDR1 is SGHAT and CDR2 FQNNGV. The CDR3 reads CASSLGSGGYGYTF. The CDR3 coding sequence is TGTGCCAGCAGCTTAGGGTCCGGGGGCTATGGCTACACCTTC.

This clonotype was seen at least ten times. The rearrangement joins TRBV12-3 or TRBV12-4 to TRBJ2-1, with 8 bases lining up with TRBD2. V gave up 4 bases and J gave up 5 bases; unmatched junction bases: 7. The CDR3 runs to 15 residues. The CDR3 nucleotides read TGTGCCAGCAGTTCCCTCGGCGGGGGGAACAATGAGCAGTTCTTC. This gives the protein CASSSLGGGNNEQFF.